This TCR beta chain was documented in a study of T cells in localized non-small cell lung cancer. The study, taken as a whole, reports: Sequencing involved a lone tumor region, leaving heterogeneity possible. Among the tissues sampled, uninvolved adjacent lung had the highest T cell clonality, above tumor. Adjacent lung held a median roughly 50 of the top 100 tumor clones.

About this clone itself: Its antigen is not identified.

Method: immunoSEQ multiplex PCR; TCRdb's copy keeps in-frame clones and lacks some. Altogether over 45,000 clones are present, about 88% being singletons, with the ten largest covering 16%. Losses at the gene ends were 8 bases for V and 2 bases for J; bases not matched to a gene: 8. This CDR3 region has 16 residues. In germline, CDR1 is KGHSH, CDR2 LQKENI. The chain employs TRBV18 and TRBJ1-6, with 8 bases identical to TRBD1. The starting material was PBMCs, obtained before any cancer treatment. This TCR derives from a female donor with stage II lung adenocarcinoma. CDR3 in amino acids: CASQTAGQAYNSPLHF. The CDR3 DNA sequence: TGTGCCAGCCAAACAGCGGGACAGGCCTATAATTCACCCCTCCACTTT.